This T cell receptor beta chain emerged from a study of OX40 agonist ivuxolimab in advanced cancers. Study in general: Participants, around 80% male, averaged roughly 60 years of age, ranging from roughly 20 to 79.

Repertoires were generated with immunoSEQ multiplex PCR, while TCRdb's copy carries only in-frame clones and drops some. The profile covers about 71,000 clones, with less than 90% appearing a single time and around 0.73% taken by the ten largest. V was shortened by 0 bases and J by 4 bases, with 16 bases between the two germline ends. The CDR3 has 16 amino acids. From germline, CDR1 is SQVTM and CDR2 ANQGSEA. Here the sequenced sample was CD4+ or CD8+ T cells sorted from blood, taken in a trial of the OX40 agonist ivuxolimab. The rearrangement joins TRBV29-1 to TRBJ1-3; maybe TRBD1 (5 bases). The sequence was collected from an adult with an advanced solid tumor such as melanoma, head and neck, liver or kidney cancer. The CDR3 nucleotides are TGCAGCGTTGAAGATAAGAGGGGCGCGTCCGGAAACACCATATATTTT. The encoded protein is CSVEDKRGASGNTIYF.